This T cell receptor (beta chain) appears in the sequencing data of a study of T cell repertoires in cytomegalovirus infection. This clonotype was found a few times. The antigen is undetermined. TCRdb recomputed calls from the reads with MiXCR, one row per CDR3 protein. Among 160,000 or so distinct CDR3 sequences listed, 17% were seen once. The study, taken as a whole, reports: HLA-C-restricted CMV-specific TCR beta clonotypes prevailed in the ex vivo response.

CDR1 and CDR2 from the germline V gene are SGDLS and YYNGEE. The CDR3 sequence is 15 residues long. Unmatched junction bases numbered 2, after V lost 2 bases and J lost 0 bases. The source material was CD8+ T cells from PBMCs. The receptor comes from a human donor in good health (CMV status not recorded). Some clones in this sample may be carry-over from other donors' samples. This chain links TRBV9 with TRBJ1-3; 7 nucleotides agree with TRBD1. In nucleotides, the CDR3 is TGTGCCAGCAGCGTCGGGGACAGCTCTGGAAACACCATATATTTT. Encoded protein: CASSVGDSSGNTIYF.